This entry concerns a single T cell receptor (beta chain). This entry comes from a study of blood T cell repertoires in COVID-19. Study information: The United States, Italy and Spain provided the acute and convalescent COVID-19 samples.

V was cut by 7 bases and J by 0 bases, with 15 bases left in between. The CDR3 spans 15 residues. The V gene's germline CDR1 is MNHEY and CDR2 SVGAGI. Original data processing: For nucleated cells, counts were estimated from reference gene primer amplification. The assay was immunoSEQ multiplex PCR, and TCRdb's table has in-frame clones only and misses some. For V, J and clone size, that table is used; D and trimming come from the DNA. The profile shows about 64,000 clones, approximately 80% of them singletons. The receptor's source is an older woman with acute or convalescent COVID-19. Material for sequencing was peripheral blood. The V and J genes are TRBV6-5 and TRBJ1-1; TRBD1 might be the D (5 bases). Written as DNA, the CDR3 is TGTGCCAGCACTCCCTTCAGGGCAATGAACACTGAAGCTTTCTTT. Protein: CASTPFRAMNTEAFF.